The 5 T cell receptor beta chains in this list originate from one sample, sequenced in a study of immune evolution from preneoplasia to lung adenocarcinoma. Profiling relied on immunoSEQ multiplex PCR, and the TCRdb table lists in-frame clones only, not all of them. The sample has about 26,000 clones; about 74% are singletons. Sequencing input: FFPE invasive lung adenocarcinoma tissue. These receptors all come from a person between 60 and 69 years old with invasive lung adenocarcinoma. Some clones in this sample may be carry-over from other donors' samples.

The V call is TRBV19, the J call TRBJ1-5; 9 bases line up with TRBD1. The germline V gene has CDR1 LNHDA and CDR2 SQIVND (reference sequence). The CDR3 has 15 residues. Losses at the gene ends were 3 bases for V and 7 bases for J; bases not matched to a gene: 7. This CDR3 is CASSMDRGVRQPQHF. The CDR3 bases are TGTGCCAGTAGTATGGACAGGGGAGTACGGCAGCCCCAGCATTTT.

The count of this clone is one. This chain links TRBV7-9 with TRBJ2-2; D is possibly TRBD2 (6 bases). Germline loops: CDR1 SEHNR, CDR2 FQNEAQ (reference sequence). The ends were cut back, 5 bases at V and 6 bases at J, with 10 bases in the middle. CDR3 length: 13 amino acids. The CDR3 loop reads CASSQLAAGELFF. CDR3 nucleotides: TGTGCCAGCAGCCAACTAGCTGCCGGGGAGCTGTTTTTT.

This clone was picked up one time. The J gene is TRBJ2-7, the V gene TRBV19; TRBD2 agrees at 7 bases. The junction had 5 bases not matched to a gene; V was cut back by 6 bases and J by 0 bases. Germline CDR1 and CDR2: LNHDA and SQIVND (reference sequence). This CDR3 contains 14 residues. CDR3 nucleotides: TGTGCCAGTAGGGCCCAGCGGGACTCCTACGAGCAGTACTTC. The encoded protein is CASRAQRDSYEQYF.

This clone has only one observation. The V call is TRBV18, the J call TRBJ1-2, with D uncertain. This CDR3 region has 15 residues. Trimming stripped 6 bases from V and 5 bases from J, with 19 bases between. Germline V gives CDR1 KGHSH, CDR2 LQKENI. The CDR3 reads CASSVNPNSLYGYTF. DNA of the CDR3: TGTGCCAGCTCGGTTAACCCCAACAGCCTATATGGCTACACCTTC. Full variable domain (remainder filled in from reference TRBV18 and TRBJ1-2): NAGVMQNPRHLVRRRGQEARLRCSPMKGHSHVYWYRQLPEEGLKFMVYLQKENIIDESGMPKERFSAEFPKEGPSILRIQQVVRGDSAAYFCASSVNPNSLYGYTFGSGTRLTVV.

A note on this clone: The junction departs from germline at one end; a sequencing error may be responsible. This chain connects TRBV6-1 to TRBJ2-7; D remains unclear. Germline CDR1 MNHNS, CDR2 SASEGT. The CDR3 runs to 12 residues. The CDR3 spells CASSEFFYGQYF. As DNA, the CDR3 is TGTGCCAGCAGTGAATTTTTTTACGGGCAGTACTTC.